These 7 T cell receptor beta chains came from one sample sequenced in a study of shared clonotypes between healthy human individuals. Data came from immunoSEQ multiplex PCR; TCRdb stores just in-frame clones and leaves some out. In the table there are about 2.3 million clones, 92% of which are singletons. The specimen was naive CD4+ T cells from PBMCs. Subset defined: CD45RA+ positively selected. The source of these receptors is a man between 18 and 35 years old in good health. Some clones in this sample may be carry-over from other donors' samples.

The rearrangement uses TRBV28 and TRBJ2-1; unclear D gene. The germline gives CDR1 MDHEN, CDR2 SYDVKM. This CDR3 region has 14 residues. Trimming pared 8 bases from V and 1 base from J, leaving 12 bases between. CDR3 in amino acids: CASESSVSYNEQFF. In DNA form, the CDR3 reads TGTGCCAGCGAGTCCTCTGTGTCCTACAATGAGCAGTTCTTC.

The genes are TRBV12-5 and TRBJ1-5, with TRBD1 identical over 8 bases. The CDR3 sequence is 14 residues long. V trimming: 7 bases; J trimming: 2 bases; junction bases outside the gene matches: 4. Germline V CDR1 and CDR2: LGHNT, FRNRAP. The CDR3 sequence: CASALTGGNQPQHF. The CDR3 DNA reads as TGTGCTAGTGCCCTGACAGGGGGCAATCAGCCCCAGCATTTT.

This chain uses TRBV19 with TRBJ2-7; D remains unclear. V dropped 3 bases and J dropped 6 bases, with 18 bases sitting between them. Germline CDR1 reads LNHDA; CDR2 reads SQIVND (reference sequence). The CDR3 extends over 15 amino acids. The CDR3 region is CASSIFTEGGREQYF. CDR3 in DNA: TGTGCCAGTAGTATCTTTACGGAAGGCGGTCGCGAGCAGTACTTC. The whole variable domain, filled in from reference TRBV19 and TRBJ2-7, reads DGGITQSPKYLFRKEGQNVTLSCEQNLNHDAMYWYRQDPGQGLRLIYYSQIVNDFQKGDIAEGYSVSREKKESFPLTVTSAQKNPTAFYLCASSIFTEGGREQYFGPGTRLTVT.

This clone was detected only once. This rearrangement joins TRBV9 to TRBJ2-3; no clear D. The CDR3 extends over 14 amino acids. Trimming stripped 0 bases from V and 6 bases from J, with 11 bases between. Germline assignment: CDR1 SGDLS and CDR2 YYNGEE. The CDR3 is CASSVGVSFDTQYF. The CDR3 coding sequence is TGTGCCAGCAGCGTAGGGGTCTCCTTCGATACGCAGTATTTT. Looking up the rest from reference TRBV9 and TRBJ2-3 gives the full variable domain: DSGVTQTPKHLITATGQRVTLRCSPRSGDLSVYWYQQSLDQGLQFLIQYYNGEERAKGNILERFSAQQFPDLHSELNLSSLELGDSALYFCASSVGVSFDTQYFGPGTRLTVL.

V usage is TRBV28 and J usage is TRBJ1-2; D is perhaps TRBD1 (6 bases). The germline V gene encodes CDR1 MDHEN and CDR2 SYDVKM. CDR3 length equals 16 residues. Trimming cost V 4 bases and J 2 bases, with 17 bases left between them. The CDR3 protein is CASSSIPDSLNYGYTF. The CDR3, as DNA: TGTGCCAGCAGTTCCATCCCGGACAGCCTAAACTATGGCTACACCTTC.

Remarks on this clone: Other DNA sequences of this sample code for an identical CDR3. This chain links TRBV19 with TRBJ2-7; possibly TRBD2 for D (5 bases). CDR1 and CDR2 (germline): LNHDA, SQIVND (reference sequence). Between the trimmed V and J ends, which lost 4 bases and 7 bases, there was a span of 8 bases. The CDR3 has 11 residues. The CDR3 reads CASSTRGEQYF. CDR3 nucleotides: TGTGCCAGTAGTACTCGGGGAGAGCAGTACTTC.

The chain employs TRBV28 and TRBJ2-1; D unresolved. The CDR3 length is 14 residues. Trimming cost V 7 bases and J 4 bases, with 14 bases left between them. Germline V gives CDR1 MDHEN, CDR2 SYDVKM. The CDR3, as DNA: TGTGCCAGCAATGTTAGAGGTGCGTACAATGAGCAGTTCTTC. Encoded protein: CASNVRGAYNEQFF.